This T cell receptor (beta chain) was captured in a study of identical twins. CDR3 length equals 14 residues. With 1 base removed from V and 1 base from J, the gap between germline ends came to 5 bases. Each CDR3 protein gets one entry after TCRdb re-called the 5' RACE reads with MiXCR. The sample comprises fewer than 900,000 distinct CDR3 sequences, 21% of which are singletons, and about 4.5% rests with the top ten. This clonotype has a handful of counts. The sample was also linked to a second study, of T cells expressing NK-cell markers. This second report adds: Several experiments confined sorting to alpha-beta TCR T cells with an anti-gamma-delta TCR antibody.

Sequenced sample: PBMCs. This receptor was taken from a woman under 30 in good health. The gene calls are TRBV12-3 or TRBV12-4 and TRBJ2-4, with unresolved D. CDR3 in amino acids: CASSLVGAKNIQYF. DNA for the CDR3: TGTGCCAGCAGTTTAGTAGGGGCCAAAAACATTCAGTACTTC.